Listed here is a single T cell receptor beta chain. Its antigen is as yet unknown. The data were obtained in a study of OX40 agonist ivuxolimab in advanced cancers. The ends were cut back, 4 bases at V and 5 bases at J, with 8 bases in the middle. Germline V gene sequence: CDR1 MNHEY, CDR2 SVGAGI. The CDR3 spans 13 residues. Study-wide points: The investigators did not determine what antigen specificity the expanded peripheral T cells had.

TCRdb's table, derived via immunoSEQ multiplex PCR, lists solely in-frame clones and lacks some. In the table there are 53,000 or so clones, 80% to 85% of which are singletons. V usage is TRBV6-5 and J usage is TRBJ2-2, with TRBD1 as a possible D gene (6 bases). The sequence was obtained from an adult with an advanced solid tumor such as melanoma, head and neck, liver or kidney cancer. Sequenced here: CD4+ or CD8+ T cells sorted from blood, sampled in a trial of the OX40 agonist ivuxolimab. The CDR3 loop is CASSSRGTGELFF. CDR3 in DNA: TGTGCCAGCAGTTCCAGGGGAACCGGGGAGCTGTTTTTT.